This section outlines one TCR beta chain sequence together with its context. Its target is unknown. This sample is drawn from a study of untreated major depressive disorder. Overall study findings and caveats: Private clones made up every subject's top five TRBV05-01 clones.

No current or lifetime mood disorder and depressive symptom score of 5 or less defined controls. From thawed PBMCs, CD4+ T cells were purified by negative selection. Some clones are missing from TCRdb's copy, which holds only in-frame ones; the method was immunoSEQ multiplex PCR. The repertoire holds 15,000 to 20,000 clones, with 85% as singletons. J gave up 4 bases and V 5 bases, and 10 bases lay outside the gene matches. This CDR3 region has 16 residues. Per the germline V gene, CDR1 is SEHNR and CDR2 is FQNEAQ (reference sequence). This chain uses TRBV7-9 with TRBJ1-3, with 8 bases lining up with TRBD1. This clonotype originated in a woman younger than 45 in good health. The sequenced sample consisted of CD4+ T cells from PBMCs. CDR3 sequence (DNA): TGTGCCAGCAGCCAACAGGACAGGGTATCCGGAAACACCATATATTTT. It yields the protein CASSQQDRVSGNTIYF. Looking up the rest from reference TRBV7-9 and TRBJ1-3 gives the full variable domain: DTGVSQNPRHKITKRGQNVTFRCDPISEHNRLYWYRQTLGQGPEFLTYFQNEAQLEKSRLLSDRFSAERPKGSFSTLEIQRTEQGDSAMYLCASSQQDRVSGNTIYFGEGSWLTVV.